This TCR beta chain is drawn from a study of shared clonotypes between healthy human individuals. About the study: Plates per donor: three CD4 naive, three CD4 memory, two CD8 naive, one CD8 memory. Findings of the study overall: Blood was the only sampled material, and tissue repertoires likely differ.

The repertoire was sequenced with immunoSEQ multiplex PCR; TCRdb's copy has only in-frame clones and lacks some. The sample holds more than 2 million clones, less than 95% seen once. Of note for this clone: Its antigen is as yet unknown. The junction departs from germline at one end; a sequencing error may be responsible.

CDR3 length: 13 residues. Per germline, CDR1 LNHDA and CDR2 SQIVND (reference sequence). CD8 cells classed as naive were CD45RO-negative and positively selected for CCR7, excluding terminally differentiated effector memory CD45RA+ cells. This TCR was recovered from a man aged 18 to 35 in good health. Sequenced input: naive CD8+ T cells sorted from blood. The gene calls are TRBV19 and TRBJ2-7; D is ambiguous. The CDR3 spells CASSTDGIYEQYF. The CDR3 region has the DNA TGTGCCAGCAGTACTGACGGAATCTACGAGCAGTACTTC.